One and the same sample provided the 9 T cell receptor beta chains below, sequenced in a study of control samples from healthy donors and cancer patients. Assay used: immunoSEQ multiplex PCR; TCRdb lists only in-frame clones, some missing. Of tens of thousands of clones listed, roughly 92% were seen once; the top ten hold around 0.8%. Sequencing was carried out using PBMCs. These TCRs come from a man aged 25 to 45 with colorectal cancer.

The chain has TRBV30 and TRBJ1-1, with a weak D call TRBD1 (5 bases). In germline, CDR1 is GTSNPN, CDR2 SVGIG (reference sequence). The CDR3 consists of 13 residues. The germline V and J ends were trimmed by 0 bases and 8 bases, with 13 bases remaining between them. The CDR3 DNA reads as TGTGCCTGGAGTGTACAGGTCGCGTCCGAAGCTTTCTTT. This codes for CAWSVQVASEAFF.

V is TRBV3-1 (or the pseudogene TRBV3-2) and J is TRBJ2-1; perhaps D is TRBD1 or TRBD2 (6 bases each). CDR3 length: 15 amino acids. V was shortened by 2 bases and J by 7 bases, with 15 bases between the two germline ends. Germline V lookup: CDR1 LGHDT, CDR2 YNNKEL (reference sequence). CDR3 in amino acids: CASSQPGAQGNEQFF. The CDR3 bases are TGTGCCAGCAGCCAACCGGGGGCTCAGGGGAATGAGCAGTTCTTC.

In this sample, this clone turned up once. The chain uses TRBV25-1 and TRBJ1-1; D ambiguous. Trimming stripped 3 bases from V and 4 bases from J, with 0 bases between. Germline lookup yields CDR1 MGHDK and CDR2 SYGVNS. This CDR3 has 10 amino acids. The CDR3 sequence: CASSDTEAFF. The CDR3 coding sequence is TGTGCCAGCAGTGACACTGAAGCTTTCTTT.

The chain couples TRBV6-2 or TRBV6-3 to TRBJ1-6; D gene uncertain. Germline CDR1 MNHEY, CDR2 SVGEGT. CDR3 length equals 16 residues. Trimming took 6 bases from V and 10 from J, leaving 22 bases between them. The DNA of the CDR3 is TGTGCCAGCAGCCGTCCCATCTCACTTCAGAACTCACCCCTCCACTTT. Protein: CASSRPISLQNSPLHF.

V gene TRBV3-1 (or the pseudogene TRBV3-2) combines with J gene TRBJ2-5, with 10 bases that match TRBD1. CDR3 length: 17 amino acids. V shed 4 bases and J 2 bases; nucleotides not matched to a gene: 10. The germline V gene encodes CDR1 LGHDT and CDR2 YNNKEL (reference sequence). CDR3 sequence: CASSRPSPGQGQETQYF. The CDR3 nucleotides read TGTGCCAGCAGCCGCCCTTCCCCGGGACAGGGGCAAGAGACCCAGTACTTC.

This chain links TRBV18 with TRBJ2-7; no firm D call. The V gene's germline CDR1 is KGHSH and CDR2 LQKENI. V lost 2 bases and J 2 bases, leaving 10 bases between the germline ends. The CDR3 has 14 residues. Written as DNA, the CDR3 is TGTGCCAGCTCACCAGGAACAGACACCTACGAGCAGTACTTC. Its protein is CASSPGTDTYEQYF.

V is TRBV10-2 and J is TRBJ1-1; no definite D call. CDR3 length: 14 residues. Germline CDR1 WSHSY, CDR2 SAAADI. The V gene lost 0 bases and the J gene lost 5 bases, with 10 bases spanning the gap. CDR3 protein: CASSESRDSTEAFF. The CDR3 DNA follows: TGCGCCAGCAGTGAGTCGAGGGATTCGACTGAAGCTTTCTTT.

The chain has TRBV11-2 and TRBJ2-7, with a tentative D call TRBD1 (8 bases). The CDR3 runs to 14 residues. With 7 bases removed from V and 3 bases from J, the gap between germline ends came to 16 bases. CDR1 and CDR2 (germline): SGHAT, FQNNGV. CDR3 DNA: TGTGCCAGCACTGTAACAGGGGGGGACTACGAGCAGTACGTC. Translation gives CASTVTGGDYEQYV.

The V gene is TRBV18, the J gene TRBJ2-3; 8 bases map to TRBD2. Germline V gives CDR1 KGHSH, CDR2 LQKENI. With V trimmed by 0 bases and J by 1 base, 12 bases remained unmatched. The CDR3 has 19 residues. CDR3 sequence: CASSPPAAGVTWGTDTQYF. The DNA of the CDR3 is TGTGCCAGCTCACCACCTGCAGCGGGGGTAACCTGGGGCACAGATACGCAGTATTTT.